Listed here are 9 T cell receptor beta chains from one sample, sequenced in a study of CD8 T cells in Susac syndrome. An input of 0.5 to 1 ug of RNA was subjected to reverse transcription using random hexamers. In TCRdb, the immunoSEQ multiplex PCR reads were re-called with MiXCR into one record per CDR3 protein. The sample carries about 200,000 distinct CDR3 sequences, 90% to 95% recorded once. Sequencing was done on a sample of CD4+ T cells from PBMCs. These receptors all stem from a human donor with multiple sclerosis.

In DNA form, the CDR3 reads TGCGCCAGCAGTTTTAGTTGGAACACCGGGGAGCTGTTTTTT. Translated, it gives CASSFSWNTGELFF. The chain employs TRBV5-1 and TRBJ2-2; no clear D gene. CDR1 and CDR2 from the germline V gene are SGHRS and YFSETQ. V was shortened by 5 bases and J by 1 base, with 9 bases between the two germline ends. The CDR3 contains 14 residues.

V usage is TRBV30 and J usage is TRBJ2-1, with D possibly TRBD2 on 6 matching bases. The CDR3 consists of 13 residues. Germline CDR1 reads GTSNPN; CDR2 reads SVGIG (reference sequence). V dropped 8 bases and J dropped 2 bases, with 13 bases sitting between them. The CDR3 coding sequence is TGTGCCCGTGGAGGGCAGGCCTACAATGAGCAGTTCTTC. The encoded protein is CARGGQAYNEQFF.

The chain couples TRBV24-1 to TRBJ2-7; unclear D gene. This CDR3 has 12 amino acids. The V end was cut by 2 bases, the J end by 6 bases, with 7 bases between. The germline V gene encodes CDR1 KGHDR and CDR2 SFDVKD. CDR3 nucleotide sequence: TGTGCCACCAGTGATTGGTCTAGCGAGCAGTACTTC. Translating gives CATSDWSSEQYF.

The rearrangement joins TRBV20-1 to TRBJ1-2; perhaps TRBD1 as D (6 bases). V gave up 7 bases and J gave up 10 bases, with 16 bases separating them. The CDR3 consists of 11 residues. Looked up from germline, CDR1 is DFQATT and CDR2 is SNEGSKA (reference sequence). Here the CDR3 reads CSVTGSFTYTF. CDR3 in DNA: TGCAGTGTAACAGGGTCCTTCACCTACACCTTC.

The V gene is TRBV14, the J gene TRBJ2-1, with D hard to call. The CDR3 totals 13 residues. Trimming pared 0 bases from V and 8 bases from J, leaving 8 bases between. Germline CDR1 SGHDN, CDR2 FVKESK. CDR3 DNA sequence: TGTGCCAGCAGCCAAGAAGTGTCCGATGAGCAGTTCTTC. Amino acid sequence: CASSQEVSDEQFF.

This clonotype was recorded once. This chain connects TRBV30 to TRBJ2-1; D may correspond to TRBD1 or TRBD2 (5 bases each). The CDR3 consists of 11 residues. V lost 2 bases and J lost 10, with 9 bases in between. Germline V gives CDR1 GTSNPN, CDR2 SVGIG (reference sequence). CDR3 residues: CAWSKGREQFF. CDR3 DNA sequence: TGTGCCTGGAGTAAGGGACGGGAGCAGTTCTTC.

The chain recombines TRBV19 with TRBJ1-2, with D hard to call. Germline V gene lookup returns CDR1 LNHDA and CDR2 SQIVND (reference sequence). The CDR3 is 12 residues long. Between the trimmed V and J ends, which lost 6 bases and 2 bases, there was a span of 7 bases. The CDR3 DNA reads as TGTGCCAGTAGCCAGCGGAACTATGGCTACACCTTC. This encodes CASSQRNYGYTF.

The chain combines TRBV29-1 with TRBJ1-2; possible D gene TRBD1, 6 bases. From germline, CDR1 is SQVTM and CDR2 ANQGSEA. V was clipped by 8 bases and J by 5 bases, with 15 bases between them. The CDR3 consists of 12 residues. This chain's CDR3 is CSFGQGSYGYTF. The CDR3 DNA reads as TGCAGCTTTGGGCAGGGGTCGTATGGCTACACCTTC.

The V gene is TRBV7-9, the J gene TRBJ2-7; the match to TRBD2 covers 10 bases. Losses at the gene ends were 5 bases for V and 6 bases for J; bases not matched to a gene: 10. The germline CDR1 and CDR2 sequences are SEHNR and FQNEAQ (reference sequence). CDR3 length: 15 amino acids. CDR3 nucleotides: TGTGCCAGCAGCCCAACCGCGGGACTAGCGTTCGAGCAGTACTTC. Translated, it gives CASSPTAGLAFEQYF.